What follows are 14 T cell receptor beta chains derived from one specimen sequenced in a study of blood T cell repertoires in COVID-19. The method was immunoSEQ multiplex PCR; TCRdb's version includes in-frame clones alone and lacks a portion of them. This sample yields fewer than 200,000 clones, of which 80% to 90% are seen a single time; 5.4% belongs to the top ten. Sequencing was performed on peripheral blood. Every receptor here comes from a woman in her forties or fifties with COVID-19, enrolled during active disease.

The V and J genes are TRBV5-1 and TRBJ1-2, with 8 bases identical to TRBD1. The CDR3 has 15 residues. The V and J ends lost 3 bases and 8 bases, in that order; junction bases with no gene match: 12. The germline V gene encodes CDR1 SGHRS and CDR2 YFSETQ. CDR3: CASSSSGQGARGYTF. The CDR3 DNA reads TGCGCCAGCAGCTCCTCTGGTCAGGGGGCGCGAGGCTACACCTTC.

The chain is built from TRBV7-6 and TRBJ2-1, with 10 bases that match TRBD2. Germline-derived CDR1 and CDR2 are SGHVS and FNYEAQ. V dropped 4 bases and J dropped 0; count of bases not matched to a gene: 3. This CDR3 has 16 amino acids. CDR3 DNA: TGTGCCAGCAGCTCCCAGCGGGGGGGCTCCTACAATGAGCAGTTCTTC. Protein: CASSSQRGGSYNEQFF.

This chain joins TRBV11-3 and TRBJ2-5, with 8 positions matching TRBD1. Trimming took 5 bases from V and 2 from J; bases not matched to a gene: 10. CDR1 and CDR2 from the germline V gene are SGHNT and YENEEA. The CDR3 is 16 residues long. The CDR3 protein is CASSPIPGTGQETQYF. For the CDR3, the DNA is TGTGCCAGCAGCCCAATCCCCGGGACAGGACAAGAGACCCAGTACTTC.

The V gene is TRBV2, the J gene TRBJ1-4; 7 nucleotides align to TRBD1. Trimming at V came to 4 bases and at J to 3 bases, leaving 5 bases not matched to a gene. Germline-derived CDR1 and CDR2 are SNHLY and FYNNEI. The CDR3 is 15 residues long. The CDR3 DNA reads TGTGCCAGCAGTGCCTCGGGACAGTCTAATGAAAAACTGTTTTTT. Amino acid sequence: CASSASGQSNEKLFF.

The chain employs TRBV11-3 and TRBJ2-7, with 9 bases fitting TRBD1. Germline V gene lookup returns CDR1 SGHNT and CDR2 YENEEA. With 6 bases clipped from V and 1 base from J, the junction kept 4 bases outside the gene matches. This CDR3 comprises 14 residues. CDR3 region: CASRWDRESYEQYF. Here the CDR3 DNA reads TGTGCCAGCAGATGGGACAGGGAGTCCTACGAGCAGTACTTC.

The chain carries TRBV9 and TRBJ2-5; 15 bases align to TRBD2. After removal of 4 bases from V and 5 bases from J, the junction contained 6 bases not matched to a gene. Germline V CDR1 and CDR2: SGDLS, YYNGEE. The CDR3 length is 16 residues. The CDR3 is CASSPRTSGGAETQYF. DNA for the CDR3: TGTGCCAGCAGCCCCAGGACTAGCGGGGGGGCTGAGACCCAGTACTTC.

The V gene is TRBV7-9, the J gene TRBJ2-3, with D possibly being TRBD1 (6 bases). Trimming pared 5 bases from V and 8 bases from J, leaving 20 bases between. Germline CDR1 and CDR2: SEHNR and FQNEAQ (reference sequence). The length of the CDR3 is 15 residues. The chain's CDR3 is CASSPTGTTQGTQYF. The CDR3 DNA reads TGTGCCAGCAGCCCCACCGGGACGACACAGGGTACGCAGTATTTT.

The chain recombines TRBV7-2 with TRBJ2-5, with 8 bases that match TRBD1. The CDR3 is made up of 15 amino acids. Unmatched junction bases numbered 1, after V lost 1 base and J lost 0 bases. CDR1 is SGHTA, CDR2 FQGNSA, per germline. The CDR3, as DNA: TGTGCCAGCAGCTTAGGACAGGGGTACCAAGAGACCCAGTACTTC. Protein: CASSLGQGYQETQYF.

V gene TRBV10-2 combines with J gene TRBJ1-4, with D uncertain. The CDR3 runs 15 residues. Trimming stripped 5 bases from V and 2 bases from J, with 12 bases between. The germline V gene has CDR1 WSHSY and CDR2 SAAADI. The CDR3 DNA sequence: TGCGCCAGCAGTATGGGCCCTGGGACTAATGAAAAACTGTTTTTT. Its protein product is CASSMGPGTNEKLFF.

The rearrangement joins TRBV5-1 to TRBJ1-1; 8 nucleotides agree with TRBD1. CDR3 length equals 17 residues. The J segment lost 1 base and the V segment lost 3 bases, leaving 11 bases of the junction unmatched. Germline V lookup: CDR1 SGHRS, CDR2 YFSETQ. The CDR3 here is CASSSGQGGVRNTEAFF. CDR3 in DNA: TGCGCCAGCAGCTCAGGACAGGGAGGCGTTCGGAACACTGAAGCTTTCTTT.

J is TRBJ1-2 and V is TRBV29-1, with unresolved D. Trimming shortened V by 2 bases and J by 7 bases, and 17 bases separated the two germline ends. Germline V gene data show CDR1 as SQVTM and CDR2 as ANQGSEA. CDR3 length equals 14 residues. The CDR3: CSVEPQEGYAGYTF. CDR3 DNA: TGCAGCGTTGAACCGCAGGAGGGATATGCTGGCTACACCTTC.

The sample holds a few counts of this clone. J is TRBJ1-1 and V is TRBV20-1; possibly TRBD1 for D (5 bases). V was pared by 3 bases and J by 6 bases, with 8 bases between. CDR3 length: 11 residues. Germline CDR1 reads DFQATT; CDR2 reads SNEGSKA (reference sequence). The CDR3 is CSASWGAEAFF. As DNA, the CDR3 is TGCAGTGCTAGTTGGGGGGCTGAAGCTTTCTTT.

This clone appeared once. The rearrangement uses TRBV10-2 and TRBJ2-7; TRBD1 aligns across 9 bases. The CDR3 extends over 11 amino acids. The germline gives CDR1 WSHSY, CDR2 SAAADI. J gave up 3 bases and V 11 bases, and 2 bases lay outside the gene matches. The CDR3, as DNA: TGCGCCCGGGGACAGGGCTACGAGCAGTACTTC. Amino acid sequence: CARGQGYEQYF.

The sample holds a few counts of this clone. The gene calls are TRBV2 and TRBJ1-2, with D hard to call. In germline, CDR1 is SNHLY, CDR2 FYNNEI. The CDR3 is made up of 14 amino acids. Trimming took 6 bases from V and 0 from J, leaving 11 bases between them. The CDR3 DNA follows: TGTGCCAGCAGAGCTGACACCACTAACTATGGCTACACCTTC. This gives the protein CASRADTTNYGYTF.